A selection of T cell receptor beta chains follows, all from one sample in a study of blood T cells in healthy people across ages. MiXCR, applied by TCRdb to the 5' RACE reads, yields one record per CDR3 protein. Seen here are roughly 1.9 million distinct CDR3 sequences, roughly two fifths observed once, and the top ten hold approximately 22%. The sample was blood. The origin of the receptors is a human donor in good health. CDR3s include the opening cysteine and the closing phenylalanine or tryptophan. A D gene is named only where the DNA matches it firmly. Expanded clones are given a class, and other clones once, few, many or no size at all.

V: TRBV29-1
size: many
length: 14
J: TRBJ2-6
D: -
CDR3: CSVEGGTGANVLTF
DNA: TGCAGCGTTGAAGGGGGGACTGGGGCCAACGTCCTGACTTTC

V: TRBV4-2
size: few
length: 16
J: TRBJ1-4
D: -
CDR3: CASSQAQGSPAEKLFF
DNA: TGTGCCAGCAGCCAAGCACAGGGCAGTCCAGCTGAAAAACTGTTTTTT

V: TRBV27
size: few
length: 14
J: TRBJ1-2
D: -
CDR3: CASSLRGVPGGYTF
DNA: TGTGCCAGCAGTTTGCGGGGTGTCCCCGGGGGCTACACCTTC

V: TRBV5-4
size: -
length: 19
J: TRBJ2-2
D: TRBD1
CDR3: CASSFNGRGQISNTGELFF
DNA: TGTGCCAGCAGCTTTAATGGCAGGGGGCAGATTTCGAACACCGGGGAGCTGTTTTTT

V: TRBV20-1
size: -
length: 15
J: TRBJ2-1
D: TRBD2
CDR3: CSARRLAGGHGEQFF
DNA: TGCAGTGCTAGACGGCTAGCGGGGGGGCACGGTGAGCAGTTCTTC

V: TRBV4-3
size: few
length: 17
J: TRBJ1-5
D: -
CDR3: CASSQDAAGNLNQPQHF
DNA: TGCGCCAGCAGCCAAGATGCGGCAGGGAATCTTAATCAGCCCCAGCATTTT

V: TRBV20-1
size: few
length: 12
J: TRBJ2-5
D: -
CDR3: CSARVAAETQYF
DNA: TGCAGTGCTAGAGTTGCAGCAGAGACCCAGTACTTC

V: TRBV29-1
size: many
length: 13
J: TRBJ2-7
D: -
CDR3: CSVTREDTYEQYF
DNA: TGCAGCGTTACCCGCGAAGATACCTACGAGCAGTACTTC

V: TRBV2
size: once
length: 12
J: TRBJ1-1
D: -
CDR3: CATARGVTEAFF
DNA: TGTGCCACTGCCAGGGGAGTCACTGAAGCTTTCTTT

V: TRBV7-2
size: few
length: 16
J: TRBJ2-5
D: TRBD1
CDR3: CASSYFGQGAGETQYF
DNA: TGTGCCAGCAGCTACTTTGGACAGGGGGCTGGGGAGACCCAGTACTTC

V: TRBV6-6
size: -
length: 15
J: TRBJ1-5
D: -
CDR3: CASRLTRNSNQPQHF
DNA: TGTGCCAGCAGATTGACGAGGAATAGCAATCAGCCCCAGCATTTT

V: TRBV12-3/TRBV12-4
size: -
length: 14
J: TRBJ2-1
D: -
CDR3: CASSPESWGNEQFF
DNA: TGTGCCAGCAGCCCAGAGTCTTGGGGCAATGAGCAGTTCTTC

V: TRBV7-6
size: few
length: 16
J: TRBJ2-3
D: TRBD2
CDR3: CASSFMTSGYTDTQYF
DNA: TGTGCCAGCAGCTTCATGACTAGCGGATACACAGATACGCAGTATTTT

V: TRBV11-3
size: -
length: 15
J: TRBJ2-3
D: -
CDR3: CASSLGGRGGDTQYF
DNA: TGTGCCAGCAGCTTAGGGGGTCGGGGAGGAGATACGCAGTATTTT

V: TRBV28
size: few
length: 18
J: TRBJ2-1
D: -
CDR3: CASSLLRPSLLSYNEQFF
DNA: TGTGCCAGCAGTTTATTGCGTCCGTCCCTCTTATCCTACAATGAGCAGTTCTTC

V: TRBV28
size: -
length: 12
J: TRBJ2-3
D: -
CDR3: CASSFYYSAQYF
DNA: TGTGCCAGCAGTTTTTATTACAGCGCGCAGTATTTT

V: TRBV5-6
size: few
length: 12
J: TRBJ2-3
D: -
CDR3: CASSSQSYTQYF
DNA: TGTGCCAGCAGCTCTCAAAGTTATACGCAGTATTTT

V: TRBV6-5
size: -
length: 15
J: TRBJ2-7
D: TRBD2
CDR3: CASRRLAGVAYEQYF
DNA: TGTGCCAGCAGAAGACTAGCGGGGGTTGCCTACGAGCAGTACTTC

V: TRBV7-9
size: few
length: 12
J: TRBJ1-1
D: -
CDR3: CASKGLRPEAFF
DNA: TGTGCCAGCAAGGGGTTGCGGCCTGAAGCTTTCTTT

V: TRBV12-3/TRBV12-4
size: once
length: 14
J: TRBJ1-1
D: -
CDR3: CASSPGRGYTEAFF
DNA: TGTGCCAGCAGTCCGGGCCGGGGTTACACTGAAGCTTTCTTT

V: TRBV5-6
size: -
length: 15
J: TRBJ2-1
D: TRBD2
CDR3: CASSLGLAATWVQFF
DNA: TGTGCCAGCAGCTTAGGACTAGCGGCCACTTGGGTGCAGTTCTTC

V: TRBV29-1
size: few
length: 13
J: TRBJ1-2
D: -
CDR3: CSVVRGEGYGYTF
DNA: TGCAGCGTTGTAAGGGGAGAGGGCTATGGCTACACCTTC

V: TRBV7-2
size: many
length: 14
J: TRBJ2-5
D: TRBD2
CDR3: CASSLLSGGETQYF
DNA: TGTGCCAGCAGCTTACTCTCGGGGGGAGAGACCCAGTACTTC

V: TRBV7-6
size: -
length: 16
J: TRBJ1-5
D: -
CDR3: CASSLAGGALVTPQHF
DNA: TGTGCCAGCAGCTTAGCAGGCGGGGCGTTAGTGACGCCCCAGCATTTT

V: TRBV5-5
size: -
length: 17
J: TRBJ2-4
D: TRBD2
CDR3: CASSLLAGGSGSNIQYF
DNA: TGTGCCAGCAGCTTGCTAGCGGGGGGCTCAGGATCAAACATTCAGTACTTC

V: TRBV7-7
size: once
length: 15
J: TRBJ2-5
D: TRBD1
CDR3: CASSQDRGKGETQYF
DNA: TGTGCCAGCAGCCAGGACAGGGGAAAGGGAGAGACCCAGTACTTC

V: TRBV5-1
size: -
length: 14
J: TRBJ2-7
D: -
CDR3: CASSPTGDGYEQYF
DNA: TGCGCCAGCAGCCCTACCGGTGACGGGTACGAGCAGTACTTC

V: TRBV9
size: once
length: 19
J: TRBJ2-1
D: -
CDR3: CASSVAGAPDTHEYNEQFF
DNA: TGTGCCAGCAGCGTAGCGGGGGCCCCCGATACCCATGAATACAATGAGCAGTTCTTC

V: TRBV5-8
size: once
length: 14
J: TRBJ1-2
D: TRBD1
CDR3: CASAPGGAGYSYTF
DNA: TGTGCCAGCGCCCCAGGGGGGGCGGGCTATAGCTACACCTTC

V: TRBV7-2
size: few
length: 15
J: TRBJ2-1
D: -
CDR3: CASSPTGHLYNEQFF
DNA: TGTGCCAGCAGCCCCACGGGACACTTATACAATGAGCAGTTCTTC

V: TRBV4-3
size: -
length: 16
J: TRBJ2-1
D: -
CDR3: CASSQNAGFSYNEQFF
DNA: TGCGCCAGCAGCCAAAATGCGGGGTTTTCCTACAATGAGCAGTTCTTC

V: TRBV29-1
size: few
length: 16
J: TRBJ2-1
D: -
CDR3: CSVVFSGDIIYNEQFF
DNA: TGCAGCGTTGTTTTTAGCGGAGACATTATCTACAATGAGCAGTTCTTC

V: TRBV7-9
size: many
length: 13
J: TRBJ2-7
D: -
CDR3: CASSSSRSYEQYF
DNA: TGTGCCAGCAGCTCAAGTAGGAGCTACGAGCAGTACTTC

V: TRBV29-1
size: -
length: 12
J: TRBJ2-5
D: TRBD1
CDR3: CSVATGEETQYF
DNA: TGCAGCGTTGCGACAGGGGAAGAGACCCAGTACTTC

V: TRBV15
size: few
length: 14
J: TRBJ1-4
D: -
CDR3: CATTNSATNEKLFF
DNA: TGTGCCACCACCAATAGTGCAACTAATGAAAAACTGTTTTTT

V: TRBV4-3
size: -
length: 15
J: TRBJ1-2
D: TRBD1
CDR3: CASSQTRQGMDGYTF
DNA: TGCGCCAGCAGCCAGACCCGACAGGGGATGGATGGCTACACCTTC

V: TRBV18
size: few
length: 15
J: TRBJ1-1
D: -
CDR3: CASSPFRGEVTEAFF
DNA: TGTGCCAGCTCACCATTTAGGGGGGAAGTGACTGAAGCTTTCTTT

V: TRBV10-3
size: -
length: 13
J: TRBJ2-7
D: TRBD2
CDR3: CAISGRGGYEQYF
DNA: TGTGCCATCTCCGGGAGGGGCGGATACGAGCAGTACTTC

V: TRBV6-4
size: few
length: 17
J: TRBJ2-1
D: TRBD1
CDR3: CASSDPLLGQEFNEQFF
DNA: TGTGCCAGCAGTGACCCCCTATTGGGACAGGAATTCAATGAGCAGTTCTTC

V: TRBV7-8
size: -
length: 14
J: TRBJ1-4
D: -
CDR3: CASSQRGLVEKLFF
DNA: TGTGCCAGCAGCCAAAGGGGCCTCGTGGAAAAACTGTTTTTT

V: TRBV27
size: -
length: 14
J: TRBJ1-5
D: -
CDR3: CASSYGRFGQPQHF
DNA: TGTGCCAGCAGTTATGGCAGGTTCGGTCAGCCCCAGCATTTT

V: TRBV4-3
size: few
length: 17
J: TRBJ2-1
D: -
CDR3: CASSLIGGYDSYNEQFF
DNA: TGCGCCAGCAGTCTAATCGGGGGATATGACTCCTACAATGAGCAGTTCTTC

V: TRBV29-1
size: -
length: 12
J: TRBJ1-1
D: TRBD1
CDR3: CSGWDREVGAFF
DNA: TGCAGCGGCTGGGACAGGGAGGTCGGGGCTTTCTTT

V: TRBV19
size: -
length: 13
J: TRBJ2-7
D: -
CDR3: CASSERTFYEQYF
DNA: TGTGCCAGTAGTGAACGGACTTTCTACGAGCAGTACTTC

V: TRBV6-5
size: -
length: 16
J: TRBJ2-5
D: TRBD2
CDR3: CASSRYSGGRQETQYF
DNA: TGTGCCAGCAGTCGGTATAGCGGGGGACGTCAAGAGACCCAGTACTTC

V: TRBV10-3
size: few
length: 15
J: TRBJ2-5
D: TRBD2
CDR3: CAISGGLAGQETQYF
DNA: TGTGCCATCAGTGGGGGACTAGCGGGGCAAGAGACCCAGTACTTC

V: TRBV12-3/TRBV12-4
size: -
length: 15
J: TRBJ1-6
D: -
CDR3: CASSSLQGSNSPLHF
DNA: TGTGCCAGCAGTTCCCTCCAGGGGTCTAATTCACCCCTCCACTTT

V: TRBV7-2
size: -
length: 13
J: TRBJ2-1
D: -
CDR3: CASSDQRGTLQFF
DNA: TGTGCCAGCAGCGATCAACGGGGTACTCTGCAGTTCTTC

V: TRBV29-1
size: few
length: 14
J: TRBJ2-3
D: -
CDR3: CSVAKGGRTDTQYF
DNA: TGCAGCGTTGCAAAGGGTGGGAGGACAGATACGCAGTATTTT

V: TRBV12-3/TRBV12-4
size: -
length: 15
J: TRBJ1-1
D: TRBD1
CDR3: CASGKHRGTNTEAFF
DNA: TGTGCCAGCGGCAAGCACAGGGGGACAAACACTGAAGCTTTCTTT